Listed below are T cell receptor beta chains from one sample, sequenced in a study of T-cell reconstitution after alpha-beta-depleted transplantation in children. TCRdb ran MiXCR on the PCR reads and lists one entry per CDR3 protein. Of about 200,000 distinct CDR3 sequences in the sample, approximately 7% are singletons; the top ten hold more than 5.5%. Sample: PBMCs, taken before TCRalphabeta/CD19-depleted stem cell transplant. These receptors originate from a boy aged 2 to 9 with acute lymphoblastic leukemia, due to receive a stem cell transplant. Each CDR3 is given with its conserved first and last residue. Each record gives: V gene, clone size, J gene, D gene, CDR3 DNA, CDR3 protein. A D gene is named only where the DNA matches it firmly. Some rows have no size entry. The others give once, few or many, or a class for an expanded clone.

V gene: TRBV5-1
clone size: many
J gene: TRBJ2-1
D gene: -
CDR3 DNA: TGCGCCAGCAGCCCCACTCCGAGCTCCTACAATGAGCAGTTCTTC
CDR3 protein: CASSPTPSSYNEQFF

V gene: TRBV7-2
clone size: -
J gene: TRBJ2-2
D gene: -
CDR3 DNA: TGTGCCAGCAGCTTAGGGACTATCGACACCGGGGAGCTGTTTTTT
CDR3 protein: CASSLGTIDTGELFF

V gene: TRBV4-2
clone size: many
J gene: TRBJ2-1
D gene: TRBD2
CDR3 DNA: TGTGCCAGCAGCCACACTGATCTAGCGGACAATGAGCAGTTCTTC
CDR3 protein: CASSHTDLADNEQFF

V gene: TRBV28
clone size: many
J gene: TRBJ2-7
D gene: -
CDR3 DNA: TGTGCCAGCAGTTTCGGTGCAGGACGCTACGAGCAGTACTTC
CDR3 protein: CASSFGAGRYEQYF

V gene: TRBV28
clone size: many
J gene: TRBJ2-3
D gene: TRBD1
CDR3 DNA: TGTGCCAGCACCAGACAGGGGGCAAGCACAGATACGCAGTATTTT
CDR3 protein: CASTRQGASTDTQYF

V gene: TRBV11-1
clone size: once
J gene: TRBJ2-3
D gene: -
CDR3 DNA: TGTGCCAGCATCAAGACCTTGCGAGATACCTTTGAGGGAGATACGCAGTATTTT
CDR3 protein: CASIKTLRDTFEGDTQYF

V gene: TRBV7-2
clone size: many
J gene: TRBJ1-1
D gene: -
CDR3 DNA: TGTGCCAGCAGCTTAGAAGCGGTTACTGAAGCTTTCTTT
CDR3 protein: CASSLEAVTEAFF

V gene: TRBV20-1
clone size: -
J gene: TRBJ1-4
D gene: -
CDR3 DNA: TGCAGTGCCCTTGACCCCAGGGGAGGAGAAAAACTGTTTTTT
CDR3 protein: CSALDPRGGEKLFF

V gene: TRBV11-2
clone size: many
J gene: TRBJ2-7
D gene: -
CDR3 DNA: TGTGCCAGCAGCTTATTTAGCAGGGGGGACGAGCAGTACTTC
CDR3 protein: CASSLFSRGDEQYF

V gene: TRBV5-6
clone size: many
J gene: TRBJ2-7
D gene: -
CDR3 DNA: TGTGCCAGCAGCTTGTACTCCTACGAGCAGTACTTC
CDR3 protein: CASSLYSYEQYF

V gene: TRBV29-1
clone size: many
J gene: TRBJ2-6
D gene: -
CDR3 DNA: TGCAGCGTTGATTTAGGGACTGGGGCCAACGTCCTGACTTTC
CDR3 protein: CSVDLGTGANVLTF

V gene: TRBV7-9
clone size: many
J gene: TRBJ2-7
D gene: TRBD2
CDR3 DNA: TGTGCCAGCAGCGACTCGGGGGGTAACTACGAGCAGTACTTC
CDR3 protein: CASSDSGGNYEQYF

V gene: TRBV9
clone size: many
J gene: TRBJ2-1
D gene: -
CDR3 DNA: TGTGCCAGCAGCGCCCTGGTCTACAATGAGCAGTTCTTC
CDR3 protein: CASSALVYNEQFF

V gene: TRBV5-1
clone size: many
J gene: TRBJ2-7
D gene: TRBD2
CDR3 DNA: TGCGCCAGCAGCTTGGTGGGGCGGGAGGTCTCCTACGAGCAGTACTTC
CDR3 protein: CASSLVGREVSYEQYF

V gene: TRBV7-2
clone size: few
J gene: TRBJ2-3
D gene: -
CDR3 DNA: TGTGCCAGCACCCCCGTAGGGGGGAGGGCAGATACGCAGTATTTT
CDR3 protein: CASTPVGGRADTQYF

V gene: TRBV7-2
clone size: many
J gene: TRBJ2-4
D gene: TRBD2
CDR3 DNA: TGTGCCAGCAGCTACGGGACTACCATTCAGTACTTC
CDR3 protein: CASSYGTTIQYF

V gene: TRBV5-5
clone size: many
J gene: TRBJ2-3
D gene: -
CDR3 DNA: TGTGCCAGCAGCTTGGAACAGGGCGGCGGTACGCAGTATTTT
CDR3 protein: CASSLEQGGGTQYF

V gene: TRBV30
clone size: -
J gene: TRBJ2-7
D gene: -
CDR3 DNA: TGTGCCTGGGAAGACCGAGTCTACGAGCAGTACTTC
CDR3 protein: CAWEDRVYEQYF

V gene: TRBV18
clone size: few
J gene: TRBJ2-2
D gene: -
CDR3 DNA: TGTGCCAGCTCACCGTCCACCGACACCGGGGAGCTGTTTTTT
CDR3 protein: CASSPSTDTGELFF

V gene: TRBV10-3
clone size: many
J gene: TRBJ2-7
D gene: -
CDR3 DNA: TGTGCCATCAGTGAGTCGAGACAGGAGCTCGAGCAGTACTTC
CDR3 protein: CAISESRQELEQYF

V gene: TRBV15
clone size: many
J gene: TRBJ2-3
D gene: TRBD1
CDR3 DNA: TGTGCCACCAGCCACGACAGGGGTCCAGATACGCAGTATTTT
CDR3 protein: CATSHDRGPDTQYF

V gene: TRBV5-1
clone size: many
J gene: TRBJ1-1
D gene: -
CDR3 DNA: TGCGCCAGCAGCCCAATCCCGCAGGGGAACACTGAAGCTTTCTTT
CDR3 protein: CASSPIPQGNTEAFF

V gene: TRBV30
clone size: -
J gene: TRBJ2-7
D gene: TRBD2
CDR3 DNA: TGTGCCTGGACGGGACTAGCCTACGAGCAGTACTTC
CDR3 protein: CAWTGLAYEQYF

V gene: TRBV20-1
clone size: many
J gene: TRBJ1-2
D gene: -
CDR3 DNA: TGCAGTGCTAGAGATGGCCCCCCAGGGACGGGTGGCTACACCTTC
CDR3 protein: CSARDGPPGTGGYTF

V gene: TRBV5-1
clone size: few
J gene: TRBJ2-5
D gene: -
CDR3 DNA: TGCGCCAGCAGCGCGGACTTAATCTATCAAGAGACCCAGTACTTC
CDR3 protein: CASSADLIYQETQYF

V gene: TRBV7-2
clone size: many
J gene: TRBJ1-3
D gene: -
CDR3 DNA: TGTGCCAGCAGCTTAGCGTCCGGGTTCGGCGGAAACACCATATATTTT
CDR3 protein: CASSLASGFGGNTIYF

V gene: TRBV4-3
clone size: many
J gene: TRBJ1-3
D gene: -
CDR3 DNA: TGCGCCAGCAGCCAAGATTTACGCGAGGAGAGGGGTGGAAACACCATATATTTT
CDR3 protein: CASSQDLREERGGNTIYF

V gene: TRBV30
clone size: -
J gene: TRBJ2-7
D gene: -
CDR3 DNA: TGTGCCTGGAGTGTCGGAGGGGGGATTTACGAGCAGTACTTC
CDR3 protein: CAWSVGGGIYEQYF

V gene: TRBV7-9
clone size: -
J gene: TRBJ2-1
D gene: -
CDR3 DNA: TGTGCCAGCACCAGTAACTCCTACAATGAGCAGTTCTTC
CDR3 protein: CASTSNSYNEQFF

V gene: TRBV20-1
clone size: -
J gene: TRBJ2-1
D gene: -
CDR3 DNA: TGCAGTGCCGCTCGCGGATTCAATGAGCAGTTCTTC
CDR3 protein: CSAARGFNEQFF

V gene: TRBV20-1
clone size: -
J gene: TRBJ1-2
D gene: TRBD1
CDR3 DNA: TGCAGTGCTAGTGTGACAGGGGATGATAACTATGGCTACACCTTC
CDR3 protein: CSASVTGDDNYGYTF

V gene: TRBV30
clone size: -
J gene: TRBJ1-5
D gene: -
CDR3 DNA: TGTGCCTGGAGCTCAGGGTATGATCAACGGCCCCAGCATTTT
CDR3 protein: CAWSSGYDQRPQHF

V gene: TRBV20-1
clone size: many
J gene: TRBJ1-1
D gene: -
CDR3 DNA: TGCAGTGCCGGGTGGGGTTCGACTGAAGCTTTCTTT
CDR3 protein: CSAGWGSTEAFF